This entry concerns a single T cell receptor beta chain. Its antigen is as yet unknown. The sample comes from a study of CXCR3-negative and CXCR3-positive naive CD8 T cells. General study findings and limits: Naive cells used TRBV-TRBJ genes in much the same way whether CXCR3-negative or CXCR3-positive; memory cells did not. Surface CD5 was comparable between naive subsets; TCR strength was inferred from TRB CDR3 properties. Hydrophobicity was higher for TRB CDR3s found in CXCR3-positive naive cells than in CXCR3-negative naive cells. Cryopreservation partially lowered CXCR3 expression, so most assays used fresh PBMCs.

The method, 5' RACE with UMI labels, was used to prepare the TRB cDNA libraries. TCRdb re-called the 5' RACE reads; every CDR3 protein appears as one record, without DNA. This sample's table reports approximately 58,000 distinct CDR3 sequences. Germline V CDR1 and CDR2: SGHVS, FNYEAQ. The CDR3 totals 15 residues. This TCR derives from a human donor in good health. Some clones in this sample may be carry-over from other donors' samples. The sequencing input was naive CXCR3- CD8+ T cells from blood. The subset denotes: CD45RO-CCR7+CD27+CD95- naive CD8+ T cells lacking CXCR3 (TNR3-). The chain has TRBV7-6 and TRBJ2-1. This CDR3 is CASSIDLASYNEQFF. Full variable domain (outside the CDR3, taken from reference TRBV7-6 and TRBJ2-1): GAGVSQSPRYKVTKRGQDVALRCDPISGHVSLYWYRQALGQGPEFLTYFNYEAQQDKSGLPNDRFSAERPEGSISTLTIQRTEQRDSAMYRCASSIDLASYNEQFFGPGTRLTVL.